A single sample is the source of the 2 T cell receptor beta chains below, sequenced in a study of blood T cells in healthy people across ages. The second PCR ran about 6 to 12 cycles with a sample-barcoded 5' primer and J-beta primers. In TCRdb, the 5' RACE reads were re-called with MiXCR into one record per CDR3 protein. The sample lists fewer than 1 million distinct CDR3 sequences, roughly 44% occurring once. What was sequenced was blood. The receptor source for this set is a man between 60 and 70 years old in good health.

Concerning this clonotype itself: A much larger clone is a single base away; this may be a read error. The chain recombines TRBV29-1 with TRBJ2-5; 8 nucleotides match TRBD1. Trimming at V came to 7 bases and at J to 11 bases, leaving 15 bases not matched to a gene. Germline V gene sequence: CDR1 SQVTM, CDR2 ANQGSEA. The CDR3 is 13 residues long. The CDR3 nucleotides read TGCAGCGCCCGGACAGGGACCGCCTACAAGCAGTACTTC. This gives the protein CSARTGTAYKQYF. Complete variable domain (other parts from reference TRBV29-1 and TRBJ2-5): SAVISQKPSRDICQRGTSLTIQCQVDSQVTMMFWYRQQPGQSLTLIATANQGSEATYESGFVIDKFPISRPNLTFSTLTVSNMSPEDSSIYLCSARTGTAYKQYFGPGTRLLVL.

The chain has TRBV20-1 and TRBJ2-3; 9 nucleotides line up with TRBD2. The CDR3 totals 15 residues. Germline CDR1 and CDR2: DFQATT and SNEGSKA (reference sequence). Trimming removed 6 bases from V and 3 bases from J; junction bases left unmatched: 10. Written as DNA, the CDR3 is TGCAGTGCCCCAAGCGGGGGGCCGAGGACAGATACGCAGTATTTT. Encoded protein: CSAPSGGPRTDTQYF.